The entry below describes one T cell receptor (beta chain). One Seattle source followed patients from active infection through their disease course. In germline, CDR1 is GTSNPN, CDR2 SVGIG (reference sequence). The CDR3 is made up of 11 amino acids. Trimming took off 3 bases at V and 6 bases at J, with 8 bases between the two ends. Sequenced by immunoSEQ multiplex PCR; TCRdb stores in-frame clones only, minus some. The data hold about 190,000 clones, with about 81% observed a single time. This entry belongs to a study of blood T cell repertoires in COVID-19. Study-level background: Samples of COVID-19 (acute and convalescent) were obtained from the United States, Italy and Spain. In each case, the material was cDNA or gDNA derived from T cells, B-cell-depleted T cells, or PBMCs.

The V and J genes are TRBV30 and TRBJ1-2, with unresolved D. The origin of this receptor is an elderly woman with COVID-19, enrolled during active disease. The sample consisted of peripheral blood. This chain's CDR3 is CAWRDFNGYTF. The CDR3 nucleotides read TGTGCCTGGAGGGACTTCAATGGCTACACCTTC.